This T cell receptor beta chain was recorded in a study of T cell clones after liver transplantation. Study-wide background: Immunosuppression withdrawal was tried within 2 years after liver transplantation in this trial.

Generated by immunoSEQ multiplex PCR, the TCRdb table keeps only in-frame clones and is missing some. Of 5,600 or so clones in the sample, 25% to 35% were seen once. TCRbeta sequences of proliferating CFSE-low MLR cells were labeled alloreactive. Graft donor PBMCs, splenocytes, lymph-node cells, or third-party PBMCs stimulated pre-transplant recipient cells. This clone has only a few counts. Its antigen remains unidentified. Mismatch with germline at one junction end may stem from a read error. The receptor was isolated from a human patient who received a liver transplant. Some T cells may have come from the graft donor. Sequenced input: CD4+ T cells from cultured PBMCs.

The CDR3 DNA is TGTGCCAGCAGCTTGGCCTGCAGGTCGAGGACACGAAAAACTGTTTTT. Amino acids: CASSLACRSRTRKTVF. The chain is built from TRBV5-4 and TRBJ1-4; possible D gene TRBD1, 5 bases. The CDR3 has 16 residues. The V gene's germline CDR1 is SGHNT and CDR2 YYREEE (reference sequence). The variable domain in full, with the rest retrieved from reference TRBV5-4 and TRBJ1-4, is ETGVTQSPTHLIKTRGQQVTLRCSSQSGHNTVSWYQQALGQGPQFIFQYYREEENGRGNFPPRFSGLQFPNYSSELNVNALELDDSALYLCASSLACRSRTRKTVFGSGTQLSVL.